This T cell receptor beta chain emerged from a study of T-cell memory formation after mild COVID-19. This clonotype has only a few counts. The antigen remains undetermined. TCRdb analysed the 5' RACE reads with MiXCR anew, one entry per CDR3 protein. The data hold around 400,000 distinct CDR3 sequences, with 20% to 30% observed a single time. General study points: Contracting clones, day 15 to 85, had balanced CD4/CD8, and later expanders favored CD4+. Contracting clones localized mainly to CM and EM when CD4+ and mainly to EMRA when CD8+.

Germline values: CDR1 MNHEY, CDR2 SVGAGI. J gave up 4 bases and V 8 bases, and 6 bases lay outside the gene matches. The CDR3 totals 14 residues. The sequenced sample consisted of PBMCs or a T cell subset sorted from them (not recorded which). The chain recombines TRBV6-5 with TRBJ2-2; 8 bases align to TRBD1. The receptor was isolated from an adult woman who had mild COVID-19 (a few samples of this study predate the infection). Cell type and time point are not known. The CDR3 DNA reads TGTGCCAGCTATACGGACAGGGTCACCGGGGAGCTGTTTTTT. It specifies CASYTDRVTGELFF.